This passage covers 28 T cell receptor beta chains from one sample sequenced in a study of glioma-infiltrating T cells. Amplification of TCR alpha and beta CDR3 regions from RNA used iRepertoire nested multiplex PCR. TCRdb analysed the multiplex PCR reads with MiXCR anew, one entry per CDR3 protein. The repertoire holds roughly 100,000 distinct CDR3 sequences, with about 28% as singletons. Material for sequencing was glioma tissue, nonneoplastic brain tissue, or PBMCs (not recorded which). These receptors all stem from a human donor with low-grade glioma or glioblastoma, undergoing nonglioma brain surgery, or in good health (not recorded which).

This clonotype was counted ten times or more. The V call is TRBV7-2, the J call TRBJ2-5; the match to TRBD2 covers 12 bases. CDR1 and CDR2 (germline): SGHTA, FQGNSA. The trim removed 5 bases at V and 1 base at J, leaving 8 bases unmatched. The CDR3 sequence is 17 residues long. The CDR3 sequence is CASSRRTTSGGQETQYF. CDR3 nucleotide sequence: TGTGCCAGCAGCCGAAGAACGACTAGCGGGGGCCAAGAGACCCAGTACTTC.

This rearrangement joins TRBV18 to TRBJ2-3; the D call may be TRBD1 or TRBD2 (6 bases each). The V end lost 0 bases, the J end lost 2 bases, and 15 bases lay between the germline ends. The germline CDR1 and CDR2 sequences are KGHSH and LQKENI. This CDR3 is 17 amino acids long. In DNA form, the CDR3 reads TGTGCCAGCTCACCACCATACCGGGGGCGGGACACAGATACGCAGTATTTT. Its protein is CASSPPYRGRDTDTQYF.

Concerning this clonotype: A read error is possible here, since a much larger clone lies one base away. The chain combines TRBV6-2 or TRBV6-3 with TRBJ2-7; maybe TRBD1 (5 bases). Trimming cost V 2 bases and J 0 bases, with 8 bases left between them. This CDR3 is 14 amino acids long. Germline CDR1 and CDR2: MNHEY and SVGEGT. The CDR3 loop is CASSYETDSYEQYF. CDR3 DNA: TGTGCCAGCAGTTACGAGACAGACTCCTACGAGCAGTACTTC.

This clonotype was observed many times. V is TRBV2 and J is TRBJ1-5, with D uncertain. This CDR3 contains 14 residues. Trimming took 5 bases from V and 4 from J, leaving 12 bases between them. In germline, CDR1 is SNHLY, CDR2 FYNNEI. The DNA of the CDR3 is TGTGCCAGCAGTCGCCTTAATTCTAATCAGCCCCAGCATTTT. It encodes CASSRLNSNQPQHF.

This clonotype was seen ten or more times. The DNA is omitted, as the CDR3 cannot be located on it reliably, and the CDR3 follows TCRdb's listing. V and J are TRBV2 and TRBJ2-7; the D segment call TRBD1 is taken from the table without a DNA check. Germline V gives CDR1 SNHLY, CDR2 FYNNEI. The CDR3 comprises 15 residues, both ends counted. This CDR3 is CARVGFRGRPNEQYF.

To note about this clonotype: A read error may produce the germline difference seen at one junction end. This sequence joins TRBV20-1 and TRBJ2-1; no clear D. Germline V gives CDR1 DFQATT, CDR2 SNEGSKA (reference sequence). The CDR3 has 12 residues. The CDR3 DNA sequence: TGCAGTGTGATTACATCCTACAATAAGCAGTTCTTC. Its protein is CSVITSYNKQFF.

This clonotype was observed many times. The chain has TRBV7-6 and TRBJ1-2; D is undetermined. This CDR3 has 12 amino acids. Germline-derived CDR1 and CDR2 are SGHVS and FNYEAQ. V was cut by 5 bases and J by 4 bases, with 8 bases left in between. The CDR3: CASSPGVYGYTF. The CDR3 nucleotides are TGTGCCAGCAGCCCCGGAGTCTATGGCTACACCTTC.

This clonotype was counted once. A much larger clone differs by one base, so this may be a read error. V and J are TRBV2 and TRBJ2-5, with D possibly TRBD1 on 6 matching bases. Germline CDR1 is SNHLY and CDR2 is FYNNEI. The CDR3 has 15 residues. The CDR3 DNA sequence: TGTGACAGCAAGGGGGTCGCGCCGGCTGGGGAGACCCAGTACTTC. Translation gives CDSKGVAPAGETQYF.

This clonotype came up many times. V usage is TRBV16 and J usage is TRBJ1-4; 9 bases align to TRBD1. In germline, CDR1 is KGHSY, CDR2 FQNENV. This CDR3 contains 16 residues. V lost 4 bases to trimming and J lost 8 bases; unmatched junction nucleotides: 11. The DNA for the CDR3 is TGTGCCAGCAGCCCAATAGAAGGGACAGGGCGCGAAAAACTGTTTTTT. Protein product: CASSPIEGTGREKLFF. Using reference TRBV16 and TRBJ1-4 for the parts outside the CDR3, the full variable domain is GEEVAQTPKHLVRGEGQKAKLYCAPIKGHSYVFWYQQVLKNEFKFLISFQNENVFDETGMPKERFSAKCLPNSPCSLEIQATKLEDSAVYFCASSPIEGTGREKLFFGSGTQLSVL.

CDR3: CASSYPQGFTEAFF. CDR3 sequence (DNA): TGTGCCAGCAGTTACCCACAGGGTTTCACTGAAGCTTTCTTT. The J gene is TRBJ1-1, the V gene TRBV6-2 or TRBV6-3; possibly TRBD1 for D (6 bases). The CDR3 is 14 residues long. V was pared by 2 bases and J by 4 bases, with 11 bases between. Germline assignment: CDR1 MNHEY and CDR2 SVGEGT.

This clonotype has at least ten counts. The CDR3 sequence is CASSQAALETQYF. In nucleotides, the CDR3 is TGTGCCAGCAGCCAAGCCGCTTTGGAGACCCAGTACTTC. The chain couples TRBV4-2 to TRBJ2-5, with D unclear. The ends were cut back, 1 base at V and 5 bases at J, with 8 bases in the middle. CDR3 length equals 13 residues. CDR1 and CDR2 (germline): LGHNA, YNFKEQ.

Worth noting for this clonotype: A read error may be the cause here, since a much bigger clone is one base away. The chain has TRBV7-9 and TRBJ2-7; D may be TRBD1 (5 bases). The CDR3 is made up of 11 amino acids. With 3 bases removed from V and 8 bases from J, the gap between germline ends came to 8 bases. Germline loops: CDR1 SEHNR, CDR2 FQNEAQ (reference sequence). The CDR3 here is CASSFQGKQYF. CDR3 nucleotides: TGTGCCAGCAGCTTTCAGGGCAAGCAGTACTTC.

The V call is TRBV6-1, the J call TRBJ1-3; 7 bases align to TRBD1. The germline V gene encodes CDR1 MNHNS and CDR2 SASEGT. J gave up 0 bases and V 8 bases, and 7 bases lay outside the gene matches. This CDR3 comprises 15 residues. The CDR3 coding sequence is TGTGCCAGCGGGACAGCCCGAGGCTCTGGAAACACCATATATTTT. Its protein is CASGTARGSGNTIYF.

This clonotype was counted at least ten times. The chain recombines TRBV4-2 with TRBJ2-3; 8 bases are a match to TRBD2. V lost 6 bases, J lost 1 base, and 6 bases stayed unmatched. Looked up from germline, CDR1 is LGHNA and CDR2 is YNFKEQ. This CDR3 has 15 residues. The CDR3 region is CASSGKAGGTDTQYF. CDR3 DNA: TGTGCCAGCAGTGGTAAAGCGGGAGGCACAGATACGCAGTATTTT.

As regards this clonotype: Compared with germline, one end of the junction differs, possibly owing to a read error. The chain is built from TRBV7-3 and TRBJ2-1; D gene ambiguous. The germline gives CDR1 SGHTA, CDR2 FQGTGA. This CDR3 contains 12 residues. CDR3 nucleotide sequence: TGTGCCAGCAGCTTAAACGGCAATGAGCAGCTCTTC. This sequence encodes CASSLNGNEQLF. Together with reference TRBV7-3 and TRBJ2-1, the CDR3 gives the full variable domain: GAGVSQTPSNKVTEKGKYVELRCDPISGHTALYWYRQSLGQGPEFLIYFQGTGAADDSGLPNDRFFAVRPEGSVSTLKIQRTERGDSAVYLCASSLNGNEQLFGPGTRLTVL.

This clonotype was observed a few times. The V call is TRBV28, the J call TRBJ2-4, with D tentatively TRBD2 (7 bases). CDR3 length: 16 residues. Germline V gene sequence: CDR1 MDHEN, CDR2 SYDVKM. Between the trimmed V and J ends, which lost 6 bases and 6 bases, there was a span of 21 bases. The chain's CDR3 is CASSSPRGGASNIQYF. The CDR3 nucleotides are TGTGCCAGCAGCTCCCCTAGAGGGGGGGCCTCAAACATTCAGTACTTC.

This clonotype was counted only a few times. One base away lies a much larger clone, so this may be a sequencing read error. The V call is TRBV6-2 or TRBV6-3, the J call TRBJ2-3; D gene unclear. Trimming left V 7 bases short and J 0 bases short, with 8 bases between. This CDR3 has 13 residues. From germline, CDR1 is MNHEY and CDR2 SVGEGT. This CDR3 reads CASKGISTDTQYF. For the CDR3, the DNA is TGTGCCAGCAAAGGGATTAGCACAGATACGCAGTATTTT.

CDR3 sequence (DNA): TGCGCCAGCAGCCAACTCACTAGCGGGACCTCCGGGGATGAGCAGTTCTTC. This codes for CASSQLTSGTSGDEQFF. This chain joins TRBV4-3 and TRBJ2-1; the match to TRBD2 covers 10 bases. V gave up 2 bases and J gave up 8 bases; unmatched junction bases: 12. The CDR3 runs 17 residues. Germline-derived CDR1 and CDR2 are LGHNA and YSLEER.

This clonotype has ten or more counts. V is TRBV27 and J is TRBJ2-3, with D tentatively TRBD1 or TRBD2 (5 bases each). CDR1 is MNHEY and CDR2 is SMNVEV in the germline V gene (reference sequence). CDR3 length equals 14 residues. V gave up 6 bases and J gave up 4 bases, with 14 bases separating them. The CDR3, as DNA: TGTGCCAGCAGCACGGGGCATCGGGCAGATACGCAGTATTTT. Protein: CASSTGHRADTQYF.

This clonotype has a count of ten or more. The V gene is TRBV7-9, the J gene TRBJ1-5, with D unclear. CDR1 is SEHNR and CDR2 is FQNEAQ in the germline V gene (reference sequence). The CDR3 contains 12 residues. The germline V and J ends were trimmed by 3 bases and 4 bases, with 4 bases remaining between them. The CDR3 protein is CASSLKNQPQHF. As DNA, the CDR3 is TGTGCCAGCAGCTTGAAGAATCAGCCCCAGCATTTT.

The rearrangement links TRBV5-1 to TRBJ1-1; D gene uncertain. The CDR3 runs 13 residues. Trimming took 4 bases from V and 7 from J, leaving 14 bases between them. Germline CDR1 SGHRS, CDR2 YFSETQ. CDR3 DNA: TGCGCCAGCAGCCCTAACGGCAGATATGAAGCTTTCTTT. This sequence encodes CASSPNGRYEAFF.

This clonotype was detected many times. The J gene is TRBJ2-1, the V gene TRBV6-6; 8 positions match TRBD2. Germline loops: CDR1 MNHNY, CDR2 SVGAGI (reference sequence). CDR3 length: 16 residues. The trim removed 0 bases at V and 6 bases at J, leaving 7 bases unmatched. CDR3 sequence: CASSYSDAGGLNEQFF. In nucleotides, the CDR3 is TGTGCCAGCAGTTACTCGGACGCGGGGGGCCTCAATGAGCAGTTCTTC.

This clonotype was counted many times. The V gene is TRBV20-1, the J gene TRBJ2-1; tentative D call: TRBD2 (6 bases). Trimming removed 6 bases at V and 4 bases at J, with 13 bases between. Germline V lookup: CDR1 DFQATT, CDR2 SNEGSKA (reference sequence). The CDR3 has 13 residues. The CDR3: CSAPGLLYNEQFF. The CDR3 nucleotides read TGCAGTGCCCCGGGACTTCTATACAATGAGCAGTTCTTC.

The CDR3 DNA sequence: TGTGCCACCATCACCCCCCCGGGTTACGAGCAGTACTTC. This translates into CATITPPGYEQYF. This chain joins TRBV15 and TRBJ2-7; no clear D. The germline V gene encodes CDR1 LNHNV and CDR2 YYDKDF (reference sequence). Between the trimmed V and J ends, which lost 7 bases and 4 bases, there was a span of 14 bases. The CDR3 length is 13 residues.

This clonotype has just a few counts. This CDR3 is CASSQGQQNTEAFF. CDR3 in DNA: TGTGCCAGCAGCCAAGGGCAGCAGAACACTGAAGCTTTCTTT. This chain joins TRBV4-2 and TRBJ1-1; the D is unclear. Germline V CDR1 and CDR2: LGHNA, YNFKEQ. V lost 1 base and J lost 1, with 7 bases in between. The CDR3 runs to 14 residues.

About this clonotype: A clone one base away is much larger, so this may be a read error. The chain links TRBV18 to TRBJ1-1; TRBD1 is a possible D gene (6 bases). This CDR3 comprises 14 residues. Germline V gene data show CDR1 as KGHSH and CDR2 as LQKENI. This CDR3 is CASSPQGSNTESFF. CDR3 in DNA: TGTGCCAGCTCACCTCAGGGGTCCAACACTGAATCTTTCTTT.

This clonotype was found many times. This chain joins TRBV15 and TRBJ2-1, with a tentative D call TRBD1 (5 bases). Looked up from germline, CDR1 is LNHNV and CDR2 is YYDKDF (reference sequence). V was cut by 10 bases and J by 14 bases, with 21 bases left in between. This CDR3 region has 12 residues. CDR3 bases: TGTGCCAGCTCGAAGGACACCTTAAAAAAGTTCTTC. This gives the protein CASSKDTLKKFF.

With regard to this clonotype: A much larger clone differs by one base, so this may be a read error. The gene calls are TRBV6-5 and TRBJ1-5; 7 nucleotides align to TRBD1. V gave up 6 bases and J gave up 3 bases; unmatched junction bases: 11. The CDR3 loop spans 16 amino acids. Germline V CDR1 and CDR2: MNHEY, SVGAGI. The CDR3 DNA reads TGTGCCAGCAGGCCTACAGGGGCAAGGTCCAATCAGCCCCAGCATTTT. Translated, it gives CASRPTGARSNQPQHF.